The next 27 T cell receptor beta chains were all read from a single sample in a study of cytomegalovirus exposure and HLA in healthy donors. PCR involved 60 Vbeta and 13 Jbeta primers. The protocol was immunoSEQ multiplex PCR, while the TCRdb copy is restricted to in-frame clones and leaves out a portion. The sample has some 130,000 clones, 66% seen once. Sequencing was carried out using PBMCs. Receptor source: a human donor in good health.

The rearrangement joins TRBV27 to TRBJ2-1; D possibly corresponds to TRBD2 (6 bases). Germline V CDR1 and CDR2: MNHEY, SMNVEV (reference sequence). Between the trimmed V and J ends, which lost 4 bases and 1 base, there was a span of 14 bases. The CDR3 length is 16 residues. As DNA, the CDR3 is TGTGCCAGCAGTTCCCCCGGGAGTAAATCCTACAATGAGCAGTTCTTC. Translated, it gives CASSSPGSKSYNEQFF.

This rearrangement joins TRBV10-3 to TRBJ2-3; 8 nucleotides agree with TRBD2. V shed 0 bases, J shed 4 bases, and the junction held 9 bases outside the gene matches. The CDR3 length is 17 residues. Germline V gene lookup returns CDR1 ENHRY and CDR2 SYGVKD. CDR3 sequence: CAISESRVAGSPDTQYF. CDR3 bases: TGTGCCATCAGTGAGTCGAGGGTAGCGGGATCCCCAGATACGCAGTATTTT.

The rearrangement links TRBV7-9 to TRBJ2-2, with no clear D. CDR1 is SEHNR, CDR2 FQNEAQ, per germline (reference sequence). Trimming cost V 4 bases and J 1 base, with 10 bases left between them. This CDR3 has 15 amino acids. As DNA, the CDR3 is TGTGCCAGCAGCTCGCCTGGAGTGAACACCGGGGAGCTGTTTTTT. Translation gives CASSSPGVNTGELFF. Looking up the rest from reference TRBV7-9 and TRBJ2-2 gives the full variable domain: DTGVSQNPRHKITKRGQNVTFRCDPISEHNRLYWYRQTLGQGPEFLTYFQNEAQLEKSRLLSDRFSAERPKGSFSTLEIQRTEQGDSAMYLCASSSPGVNTGELFFGEGSRLTVL.

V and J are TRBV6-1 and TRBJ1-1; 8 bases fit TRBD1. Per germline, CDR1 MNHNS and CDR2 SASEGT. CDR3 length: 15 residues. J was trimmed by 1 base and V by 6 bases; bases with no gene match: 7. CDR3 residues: CASSQSGQGNTEAFF. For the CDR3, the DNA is TGTGCCAGCAGCCAAAGTGGACAGGGGAACACTGAAGCTTTCTTT.

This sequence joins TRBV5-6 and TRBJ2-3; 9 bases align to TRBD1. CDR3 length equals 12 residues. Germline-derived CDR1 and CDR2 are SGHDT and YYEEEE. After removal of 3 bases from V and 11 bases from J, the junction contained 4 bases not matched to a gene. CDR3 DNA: TGTGCCAGCAGCTCGGGGACAGGGCGGCAGTATTTT. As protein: CASSSGTGRQYF. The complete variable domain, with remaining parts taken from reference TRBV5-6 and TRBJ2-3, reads DAGVTQSPTHLIKTRGQQVTLRCSPKSGHDTVSWYQQALGQGPQFIFQYYEEEERQRGNFPDRFSGHQFPNYSSELNVNALLLGDSALYLCASSSGTGRQYFGPGTRLTVL.

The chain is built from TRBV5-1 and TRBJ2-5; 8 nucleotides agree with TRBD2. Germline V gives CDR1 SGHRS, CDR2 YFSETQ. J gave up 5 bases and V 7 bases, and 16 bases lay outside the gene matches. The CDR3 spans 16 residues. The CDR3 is CASEGNPSGSRETQYF. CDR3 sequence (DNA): TGCGCCAGCGAGGGGAATCCGAGCGGGAGTCGGGAGACCCAGTACTTC.

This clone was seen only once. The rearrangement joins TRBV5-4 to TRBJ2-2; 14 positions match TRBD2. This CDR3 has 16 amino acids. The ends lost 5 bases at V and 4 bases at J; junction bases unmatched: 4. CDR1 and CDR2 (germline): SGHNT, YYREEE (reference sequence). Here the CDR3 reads CASRTGTSGSTGELFF. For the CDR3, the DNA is TGTGCCAGCAGAACCGGGACTAGCGGGAGCACCGGGGAGCTGTTTTTT.

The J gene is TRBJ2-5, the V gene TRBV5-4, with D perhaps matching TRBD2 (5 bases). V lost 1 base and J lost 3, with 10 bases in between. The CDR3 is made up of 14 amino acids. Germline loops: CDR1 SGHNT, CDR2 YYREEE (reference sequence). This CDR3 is CASSLRGSEETQYF. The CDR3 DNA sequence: TGTGCCAGCAGCTTGCGAGGGAGTGAAGAGACCCAGTACTTC.

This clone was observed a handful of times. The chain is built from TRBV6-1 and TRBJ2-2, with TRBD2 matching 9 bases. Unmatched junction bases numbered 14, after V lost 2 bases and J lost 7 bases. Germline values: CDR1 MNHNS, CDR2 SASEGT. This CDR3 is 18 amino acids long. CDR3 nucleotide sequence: TGTGCCAGCAGTGAAAATTTATCTAGCGGGGTGTTGAACGGGGAGCTGTTTTTT. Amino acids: CASSENLSSGVLNGELFF.

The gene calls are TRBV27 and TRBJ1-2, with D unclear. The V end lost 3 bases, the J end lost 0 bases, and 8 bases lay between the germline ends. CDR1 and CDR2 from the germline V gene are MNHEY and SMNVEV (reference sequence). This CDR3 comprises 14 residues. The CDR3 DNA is TGTGCCAGCAGTTTGGGCGTAGCTAACTATGGCTACACCTTC. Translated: CASSLGVANYGYTF.

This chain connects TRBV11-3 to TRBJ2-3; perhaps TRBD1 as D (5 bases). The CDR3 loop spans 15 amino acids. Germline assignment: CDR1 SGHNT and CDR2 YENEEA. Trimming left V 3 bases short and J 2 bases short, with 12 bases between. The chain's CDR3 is CASSLVRATTDTQYF. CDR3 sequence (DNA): TGTGCCAGCAGCTTGGTCAGGGCGACCACAGATACGCAGTATTTT.

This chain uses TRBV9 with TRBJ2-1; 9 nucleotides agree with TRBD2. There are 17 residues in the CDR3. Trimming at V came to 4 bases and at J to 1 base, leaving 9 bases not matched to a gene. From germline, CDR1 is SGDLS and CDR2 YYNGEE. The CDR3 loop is CASSPRPSGTSYNEQFF. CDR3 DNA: TGTGCCAGCAGCCCCCGACCTAGCGGGACGTCCTACAATGAGCAGTTCTTC.

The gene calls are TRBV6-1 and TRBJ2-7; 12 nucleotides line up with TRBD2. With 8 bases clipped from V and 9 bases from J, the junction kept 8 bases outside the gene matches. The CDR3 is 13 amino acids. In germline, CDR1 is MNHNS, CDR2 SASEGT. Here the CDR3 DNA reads TGTGCCAGCGAGGCTAGCGGGAGGGCCGCGCAGTACTTC. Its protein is CASEASGRAAQYF.

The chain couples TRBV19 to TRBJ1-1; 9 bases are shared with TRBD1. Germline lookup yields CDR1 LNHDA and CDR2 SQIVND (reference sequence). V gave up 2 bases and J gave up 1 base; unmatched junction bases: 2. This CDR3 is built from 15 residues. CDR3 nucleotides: TGTGCCAGTAGTATATCGGGACAGGGGAACACTGAAGCTTTCTTT. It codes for CASSISGQGNTEAFF.

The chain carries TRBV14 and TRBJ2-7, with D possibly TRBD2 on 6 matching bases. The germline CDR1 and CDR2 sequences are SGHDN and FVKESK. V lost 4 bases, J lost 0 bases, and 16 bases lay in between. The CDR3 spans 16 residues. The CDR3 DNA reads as TGTGCCAGCAGCCCCTTAGTAGCGGAGTCCTCCTACGAGCAGTACTTC. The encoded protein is CASSPLVAESSYEQYF.

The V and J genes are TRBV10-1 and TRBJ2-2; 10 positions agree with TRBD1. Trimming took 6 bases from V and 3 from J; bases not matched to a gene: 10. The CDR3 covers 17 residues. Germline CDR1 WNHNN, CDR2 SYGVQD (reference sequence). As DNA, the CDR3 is TGCGCCAGCAGCCTGACGGGCGGACAGGGGGACACCGGGGAGCTGTTTTTT. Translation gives CASSLTGGQGDTGELFF.

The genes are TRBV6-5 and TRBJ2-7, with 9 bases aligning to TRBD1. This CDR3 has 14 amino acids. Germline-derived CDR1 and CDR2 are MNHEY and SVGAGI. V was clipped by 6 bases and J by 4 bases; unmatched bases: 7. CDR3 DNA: TGTGCCAGCAGAGAACAGGGGGCCGTATACGAGCAGTACTTC. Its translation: CASREQGAVYEQYF.

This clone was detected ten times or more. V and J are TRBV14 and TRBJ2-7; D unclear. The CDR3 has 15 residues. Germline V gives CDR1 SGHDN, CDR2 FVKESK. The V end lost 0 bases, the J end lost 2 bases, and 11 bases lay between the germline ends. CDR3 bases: TGTGCCAGCAGCCAAGATCTGGTGGCAACCTACGAGCAGTACTTC. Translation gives CASSQDLVATYEQYF.

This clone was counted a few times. CDR3 sequence: CASRGALSSYEQYF. The CDR3 DNA sequence: TGTGCCAGCAGGGGGGCCCTAAGCTCCTACGAGCAGTACTTC. The V gene is TRBV2, the J gene TRBJ2-7; maybe TRBD1 (6 bases). V lost 6 bases to trimming and J lost 0 bases, with 12 bases between them. Per germline, CDR1 SNHLY and CDR2 FYNNEI. The CDR3 has 14 residues.

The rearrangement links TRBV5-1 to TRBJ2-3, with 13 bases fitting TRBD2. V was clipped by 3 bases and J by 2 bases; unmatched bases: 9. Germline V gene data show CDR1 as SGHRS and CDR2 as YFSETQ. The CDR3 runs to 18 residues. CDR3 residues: CASSSHRGTSGNTDTQYF. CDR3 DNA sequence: TGCGCCAGCAGCTCCCACCGTGGGACTAGCGGGAACACAGATACGCAGTATTTT. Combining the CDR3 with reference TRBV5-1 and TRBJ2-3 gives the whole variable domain KAGVTQTPRYLIKTRGQQVTLSCSPISGHRSVSWYQQTPGQGLQFLFEYFSETQRNKGNFPGRFSGRQFSNSRSEMNVSTLELGDSALYLCASSSHRGTSGNTDTQYFGPGTRLTVL.

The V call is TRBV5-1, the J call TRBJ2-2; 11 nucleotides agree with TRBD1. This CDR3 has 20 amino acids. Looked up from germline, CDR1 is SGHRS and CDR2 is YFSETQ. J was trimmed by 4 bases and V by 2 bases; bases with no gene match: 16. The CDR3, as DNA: TGCGCCAGCAGCTTTACCCTCGGGACAGGGGGTCCCTCGGGCACCGGGGAGCTGTTTTTT. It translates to CASSFTLGTGGPSGTGELFF.

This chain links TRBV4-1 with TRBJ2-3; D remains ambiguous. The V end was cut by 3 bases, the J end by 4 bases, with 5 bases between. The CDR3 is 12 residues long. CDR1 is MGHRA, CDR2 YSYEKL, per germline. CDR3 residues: CASSQQADTQYF. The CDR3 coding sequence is TGCGCCAGCAGCCAGCAGGCAGATACGCAGTATTTT.

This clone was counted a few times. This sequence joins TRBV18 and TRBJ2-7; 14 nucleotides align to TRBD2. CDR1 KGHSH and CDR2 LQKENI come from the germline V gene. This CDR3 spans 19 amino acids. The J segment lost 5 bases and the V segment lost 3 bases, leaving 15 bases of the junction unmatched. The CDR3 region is CASSPRASSGTSGSNEQYF. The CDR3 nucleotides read TGTGCCAGCTCACCTCGAGCTTCGAGCGGGACTAGCGGGAGCAACGAGCAGTACTTC.

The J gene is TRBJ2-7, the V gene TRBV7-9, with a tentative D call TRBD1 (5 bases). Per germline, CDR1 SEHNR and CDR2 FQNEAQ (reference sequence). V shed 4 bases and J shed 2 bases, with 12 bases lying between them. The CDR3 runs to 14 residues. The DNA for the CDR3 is TGTGCCAGCAGCTGGGGCCCCAGCGCCTACGAGCAGTACTTC. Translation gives CASSWGPSAYEQYF.

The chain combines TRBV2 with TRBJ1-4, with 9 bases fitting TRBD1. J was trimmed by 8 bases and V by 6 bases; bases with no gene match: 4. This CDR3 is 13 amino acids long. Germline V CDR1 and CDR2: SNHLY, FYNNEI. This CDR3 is CASSWGQGEKLFF. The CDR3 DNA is TGTGCCAGCAGCTGGGGACAGGGCGAAAAACTGTTTTTT. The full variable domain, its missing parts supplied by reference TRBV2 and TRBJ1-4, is EPEVTQTPSHQVTQMGQEVILRCVPISNHLYFYWYRQILGQKVEFLVSFYNNEISEKSEIFDDQFSVERPDGSNFTLKIRSTKLEDSAMYFCASSWGQGEKLFFGSGTQLSVL.

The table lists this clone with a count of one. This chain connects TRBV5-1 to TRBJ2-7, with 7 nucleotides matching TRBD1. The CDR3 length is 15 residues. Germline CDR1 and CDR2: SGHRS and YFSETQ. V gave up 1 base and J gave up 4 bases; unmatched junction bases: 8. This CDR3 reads CASSLTGQDQYEQYF. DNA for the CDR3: TGCGCCAGCAGCTTGACCGGACAGGACCAATACGAGCAGTACTTC.

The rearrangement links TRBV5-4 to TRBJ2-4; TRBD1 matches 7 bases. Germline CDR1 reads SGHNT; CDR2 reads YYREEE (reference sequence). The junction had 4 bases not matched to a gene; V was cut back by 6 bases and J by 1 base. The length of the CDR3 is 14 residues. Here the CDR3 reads CASKTTGAKNIQYF. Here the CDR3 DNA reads TGTGCCAGCAAGACGACAGGGGCCAAAAACATTCAGTACTTC.